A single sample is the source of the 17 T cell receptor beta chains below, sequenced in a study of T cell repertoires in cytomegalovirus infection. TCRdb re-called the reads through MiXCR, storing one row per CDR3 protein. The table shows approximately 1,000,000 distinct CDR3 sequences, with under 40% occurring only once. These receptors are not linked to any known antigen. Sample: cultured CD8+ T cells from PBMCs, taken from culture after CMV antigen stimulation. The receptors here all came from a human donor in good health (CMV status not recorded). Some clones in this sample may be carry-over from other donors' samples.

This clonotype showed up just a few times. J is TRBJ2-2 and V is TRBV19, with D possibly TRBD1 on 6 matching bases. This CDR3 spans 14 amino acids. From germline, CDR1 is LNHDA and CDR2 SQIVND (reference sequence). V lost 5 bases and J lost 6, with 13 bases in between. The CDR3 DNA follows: TGTGCCAGTAGTCCTGCACAGGGCTCCGGGGAGCTGTTTTTT. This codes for CASSPAQGSGELFF.

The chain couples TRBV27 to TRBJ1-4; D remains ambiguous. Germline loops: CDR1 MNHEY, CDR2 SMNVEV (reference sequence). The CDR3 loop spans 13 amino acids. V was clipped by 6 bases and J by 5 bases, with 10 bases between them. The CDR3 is CASRLVINEKLFF. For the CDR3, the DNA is TGTGCCAGCAGACTGGTAATCAATGAAAAACTGTTTTTT.

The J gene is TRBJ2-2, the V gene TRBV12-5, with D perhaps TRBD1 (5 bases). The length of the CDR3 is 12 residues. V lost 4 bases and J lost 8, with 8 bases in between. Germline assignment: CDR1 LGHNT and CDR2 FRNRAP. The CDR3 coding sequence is TGTGCTAGTGGTTGGAGACAGGGGGAGCTGTTTTTT. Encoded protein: CASGWRQGELFF.

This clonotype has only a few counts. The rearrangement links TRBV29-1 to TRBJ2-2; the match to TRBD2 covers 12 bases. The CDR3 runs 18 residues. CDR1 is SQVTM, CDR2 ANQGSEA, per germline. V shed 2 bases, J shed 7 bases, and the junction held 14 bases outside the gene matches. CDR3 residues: CSVEWSATSGGHGGELFF. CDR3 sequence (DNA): TGCAGCGTTGAATGGTCAGCGACTAGCGGGGGCCATGGCGGGGAGCTGTTTTTT.

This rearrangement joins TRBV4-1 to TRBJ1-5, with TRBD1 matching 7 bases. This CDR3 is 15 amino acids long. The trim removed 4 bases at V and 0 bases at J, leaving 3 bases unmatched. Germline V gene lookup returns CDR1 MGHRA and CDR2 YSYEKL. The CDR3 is CASSPRDSSNQPQHF. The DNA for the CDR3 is TGCGCCAGCAGCCCACGGGACAGTAGCAATCAGCCCCAGCATTTT.

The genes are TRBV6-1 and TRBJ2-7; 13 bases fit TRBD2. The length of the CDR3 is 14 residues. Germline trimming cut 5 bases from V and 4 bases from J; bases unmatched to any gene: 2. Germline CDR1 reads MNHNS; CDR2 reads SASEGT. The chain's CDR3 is CASSTGLAGYEQYV. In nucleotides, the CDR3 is TGTGCCAGCAGTACGGGACTAGCGGGGTACGAGCAGTACGTC.

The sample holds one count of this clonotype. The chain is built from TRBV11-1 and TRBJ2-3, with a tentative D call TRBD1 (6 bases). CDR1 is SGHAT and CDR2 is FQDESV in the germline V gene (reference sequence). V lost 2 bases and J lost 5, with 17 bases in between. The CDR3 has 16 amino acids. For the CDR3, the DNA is TGTGCCAGCAGCTTATTGGTCACAGGGTATGGAGATACGCAGTATTTT. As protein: CASSLLVTGYGDTQYF.

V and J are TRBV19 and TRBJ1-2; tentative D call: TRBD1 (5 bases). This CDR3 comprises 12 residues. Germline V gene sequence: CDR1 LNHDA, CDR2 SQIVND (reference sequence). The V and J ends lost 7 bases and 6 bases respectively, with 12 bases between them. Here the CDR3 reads CASMRGSNGYTF. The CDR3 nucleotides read TGTGCCAGTATGAGGGGAAGTAATGGCTACACCTTC.

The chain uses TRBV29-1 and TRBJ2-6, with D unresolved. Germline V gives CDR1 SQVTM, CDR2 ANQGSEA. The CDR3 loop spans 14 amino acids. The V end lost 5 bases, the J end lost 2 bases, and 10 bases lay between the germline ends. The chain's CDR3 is CSVTSATGANVLTF. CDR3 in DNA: TGCAGCGTTACGAGTGCCACTGGGGCCAACGTCCTGACTTTC.

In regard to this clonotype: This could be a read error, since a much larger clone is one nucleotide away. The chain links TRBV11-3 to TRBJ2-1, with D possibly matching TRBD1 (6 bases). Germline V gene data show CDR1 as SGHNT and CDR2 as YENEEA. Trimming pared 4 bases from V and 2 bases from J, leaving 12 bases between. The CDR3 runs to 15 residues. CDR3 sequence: CASSSAGTTYNEQFF. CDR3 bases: TGTGCCAGCAGCTCGGCCGGGACAACCTACAATGAGCAGTTCTTC.

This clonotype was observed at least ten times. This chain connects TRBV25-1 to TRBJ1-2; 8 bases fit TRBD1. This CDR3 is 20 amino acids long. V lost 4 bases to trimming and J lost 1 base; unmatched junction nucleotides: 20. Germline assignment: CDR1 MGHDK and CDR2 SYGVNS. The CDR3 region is CASSGRNSGTGERFNYGYTF. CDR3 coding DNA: TGTGCCAGCAGTGGGCGAAACTCCGGGACAGGAGAACGGTTTAACTATGGCTACACCTTC.

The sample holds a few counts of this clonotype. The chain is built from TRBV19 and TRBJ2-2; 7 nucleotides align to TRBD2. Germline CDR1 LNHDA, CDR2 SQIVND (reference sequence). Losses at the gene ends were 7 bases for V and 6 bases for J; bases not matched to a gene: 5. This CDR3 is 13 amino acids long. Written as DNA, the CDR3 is TGTGCCAGTACGCCTGGGGGGGCCGGGGAGCTGTTTTTT. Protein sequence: CASTPGGAGELFF. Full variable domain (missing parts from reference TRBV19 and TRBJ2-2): DGGITQSPKYLFRKEGQNVTLSCEQNLNHDAMYWYRQDPGQGLRLIYYSQIVNDFQKGDIAEGYSVSREKKESFPLTVTSAQKNPTAFYLCASTPGGAGELFFGEGSRLTVL.

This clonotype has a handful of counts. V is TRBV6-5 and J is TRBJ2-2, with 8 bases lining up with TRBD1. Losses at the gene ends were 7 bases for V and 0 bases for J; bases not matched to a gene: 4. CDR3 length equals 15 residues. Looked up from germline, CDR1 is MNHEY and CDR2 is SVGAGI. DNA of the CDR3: TGTGCCAGCACAGGGGGCGTCGCGAACACCGGGGAGCTGTTTTTT. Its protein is CASTGGVANTGELFF.

As DNA, the CDR3 is TGTGCCAGCAGCGTAACACTAGGTCCCTACAATGAGCAGTTCTTC. Translation gives CASSVTLGPYNEQFF. The chain joins TRBV9 to TRBJ2-1, with D possibly TRBD2 on 5 matching bases. Between the trimmed V and J ends, which lost 1 base and 2 bases, there was a span of 10 bases. This CDR3 is 15 amino acids long. CDR1 and CDR2 (germline): SGDLS, YYNGEE.

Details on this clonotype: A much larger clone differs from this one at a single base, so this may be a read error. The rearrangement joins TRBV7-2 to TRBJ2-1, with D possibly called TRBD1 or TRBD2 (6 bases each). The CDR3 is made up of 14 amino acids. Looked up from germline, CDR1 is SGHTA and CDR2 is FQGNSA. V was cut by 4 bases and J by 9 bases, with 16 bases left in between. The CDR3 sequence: CASSSPRGVVEQFF. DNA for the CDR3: TGTGCCAGCAGCTCCCCGAGGGGGGTGGTTGAGCAGTTCTTC.

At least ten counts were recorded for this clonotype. The DNA of the CDR3 is TGTGCCAGCTCACCCCGGACAGGGAGCTACGAGCAGTACTTC. It specifies CASSPRTGSYEQYF. The rearrangement links TRBV18 to TRBJ2-7; TRBD1 matches 8 bases. Germline values: CDR1 KGHSH, CDR2 LQKENI. This CDR3 is built from 14 residues. Trimming removed 3 bases from V and 3 bases from J; junction bases left unmatched: 4. The variable domain in full, completed from reference TRBV18 and TRBJ2-7, reads NAGVMQNPRHLVRRRGQEARLRCSPMKGHSHVYWYRQLPEEGLKFMVYLQKENIIDESGMPKERFSAEFPKEGPSILRIQQVVRGDSAAYFCASSPRTGSYEQYFGPGTRLTVT.

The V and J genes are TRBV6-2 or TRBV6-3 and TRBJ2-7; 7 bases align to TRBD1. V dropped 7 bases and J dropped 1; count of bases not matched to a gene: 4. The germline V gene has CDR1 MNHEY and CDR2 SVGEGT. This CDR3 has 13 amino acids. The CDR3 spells CASKRGQSYEQYV. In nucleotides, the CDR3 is TGTGCCAGCAAAAGGGGACAGTCCTACGAGCAGTACGTC.